This T cell receptor beta chain was sequenced for a study of cytomegalovirus exposure and HLA in healthy donors. Looking at the study overall: Drawn from HLA-typed donors, about 85 million unique TCRs were held in an early data release.

Turning to this clone: As yet, its antigen is unknown.

The primer mix had 60 Vbeta and 13 Jbeta primers. The data were produced by immunoSEQ multiplex PCR, yet TCRdb's version contains in-frame clones alone and is incomplete. The repertoire consists of approximately 160,000 clones, with about 81% occurring once and the leading ten covering less than 2%. General observations from the study: Earlier findings revealed that most TCR beta V segments proved productive either about 90% or about 30% of the time.

Germline lookup yields CDR1 GTSNPN and CDR2 SVGIG (reference sequence). The CDR3 has 16 residues. V was clipped by 0 bases and J by 0 bases; unmatched bases: 6. The source material was PBMCs. The chain recombines TRBV30 with TRBJ2-3; 7 bases line up with TRBD2. This TCR derives from a woman aged 18-29 years in good health and CMV-seronegative. In DNA, the CDR3 is TGTGCCTGGAGTGTCGGGCTAGCGGATAGCACAGATACGCAGTATTTT. Protein sequence: CAWSVGLADSTDTQYF.